The 15 T cell receptor beta chains reported below all come from one sample, sequenced in a study of blood T cell repertoires in COVID-19. The assay was immunoSEQ multiplex PCR, and TCRdb's table has in-frame clones only and misses some. The repertoire includes fewer than 500,000 clones, more than 75% of them detected once, and roughly 1.1% sits in the top ten. Sequencing was performed on peripheral blood. These receptors were collected from a human donor with acute or convalescent COVID-19. The donor label of this sample is uncertain.

In its sample, this clone was seen a few times. The rearrangement joins TRBV5-1 to TRBJ2-7, with TRBD2 as a possible D gene (7 bases). CDR1 SGHRS and CDR2 YFSETQ come from the germline V gene. V was shortened by 1 base and J by 5 bases, with 10 bases between the two germline ends. The CDR3 consists of 13 residues. The CDR3, as DNA: TGCGCCAGCAGCTTGATGGGGGGGCACGAGCAGTACTTC. Residues: CASSLMGGHEQYF.

The chain links TRBV10-2 to TRBJ2-2, with TRBD1 identical over 7 bases. This CDR3 has 16 residues. Germline CDR1 reads WSHSY; CDR2 reads SAAADI. The ends lost 5 bases at V and 7 bases at J; junction bases unmatched: 13. CDR3 nucleotide sequence: TGCGCCAGCAGTTTGGGGACAGCATATTCGGGCGGGGAGCTGTTTTTT. As protein: CASSLGTAYSGGELFF.

The chain links TRBV4-1 to TRBJ2-3; 8 positions agree with TRBD2. The germline gives CDR1 MGHRA, CDR2 YSYEKL. The CDR3 contains 17 residues. V was clipped by 1 base and J by 3 bases; unmatched bases: 9. CDR3 nucleotides: TGCGCCAGCAGCCAAGCTTATAGCGGGGTGTCAACAGATACGCAGTATTTT. Translated: CASSQAYSGVSTDTQYF.

The chain links TRBV2 to TRBJ1-3; a weak D match, TRBD1 (5 bases). The V end lost 4 bases, the J end lost 0 bases, and 13 bases lay between the germline ends. Per germline, CDR1 SNHLY and CDR2 FYNNEI. The CDR3 is 16 residues long. The CDR3 region has the DNA TGTGCCAGCAGTGCTGGACACTTTGGCTCTGGAAACACCATATATTTT. Protein: CASSAGHFGSGNTIYF.

The chain carries TRBV19 and TRBJ2-2; TRBD2 matches at 10 bases. Germline CDR1 and CDR2: LNHDA and SQIVND (reference sequence). The CDR3 length is 15 residues. The J segment lost 4 bases and the V segment lost 3 bases, leaving 2 bases of the junction unmatched. This CDR3 reads CASSILAGVTGELFF. CDR3 nucleotide sequence: TGTGCCAGTAGTATCCTAGCGGGAGTCACCGGGGAGCTGTTTTTT.

The sample holds many counts of this clone. The gene calls are TRBV19 and TRBJ1-1; TRBD1 agrees at 7 bases. This CDR3 contains 13 residues. CDR1 is LNHDA and CDR2 is SQIVND in the germline V gene (reference sequence). Trimming removed 7 bases from V and 0 bases from J; junction bases left unmatched: 2. Written as DNA, the CDR3 is TGTGCCAGTAAGGGGGCGATGAACACTGAAGCTTTCTTT. Encoded protein: CASKGAMNTEAFF. Full variable domain (missing parts from reference TRBV19 and TRBJ1-1): DGGITQSPKYLFRKEGQNVTLSCEQNLNHDAMYWYRQDPGQGLRLIYYSQIVNDFQKGDIAEGYSVSREKKESFPLTVTSAQKNPTAFYLCASKGAMNTEAFFGQGTRLTVV.

J is TRBJ1-1 and V is TRBV6-5, with D uncertain. Germline V lookup: CDR1 MNHEY, CDR2 SVGAGI. The V gene lost 6 bases and the J gene lost 1 base, with 15 bases spanning the gap. CDR3 size: 15 residues. The CDR3 DNA is TGTGCCAGCAGCCGAACCCTGACTGGGAACACTGAAGCTTTCTTT. It yields the protein CASSRTLTGNTEAFF.

This clone showed up just a few times. The genes are TRBV4-2 and TRBJ2-4, with 8 bases fitting TRBD2. This CDR3 comprises 15 residues. Germline lookup yields CDR1 LGHNA and CDR2 YNFKEQ. V shed 1 base and J 5 bases; nucleotides not matched to a gene: 4. DNA of the CDR3: TGTGCCAGCAGCCAAGGTAGCGGGGCGGAAAACATTCAGTACTTC. Translation: CASSQGSGAENIQYF.

The chain joins TRBV3-1 (or the pseudogene TRBV3-2) to TRBJ2-2; 11 bases align to TRBD2. The CDR3 loop spans 19 amino acids. Germline lookup yields CDR1 LGHDT and CDR2 YNNKEL (reference sequence). The V and J ends lost 5 bases and 1 base, in that order; junction bases with no gene match: 12. In DNA, the CDR3 is TGTGCCAGCAGCAAAGCACGTCTAGCGGGAGGAGAGAACACCGGGGAGCTGTTTTTT. Amino acids: CASSKARLAGGENTGELFF.

This rearrangement joins TRBV28 to TRBJ1-5, with TRBD1 matching 7 bases. The CDR3 sequence is 16 residues long. Germline CDR1 is MDHEN and CDR2 is SYDVKM. The junction had 9 bases not matched to a gene; V was cut back by 6 bases and J by 1 base. The DNA of the CDR3 is TGTGCCAGCAGCTCCCACGAACAGGGGAGCAATCAGCCCCAGCATTTT. It yields the protein CASSSHEQGSNQPQHF.

The chain combines TRBV29-1 with TRBJ1-5; D possibly corresponds to TRBD1 (5 bases). V lost 6 bases, J lost 1 base, and 13 bases lay in between. Germline lookup yields CDR1 SQVTM and CDR2 ANQGSEA. The CDR3 extends over 14 amino acids. As DNA, the CDR3 is TGCAGCGTCGTGTGGGGGGGGAGCAATCAGCCCCAGCATTTT. This gives the protein CSVVWGGSNQPQHF.

The chain carries TRBV5-1 and TRBJ2-7, with 7 bases lining up with TRBD1. Germline values: CDR1 SGHRS, CDR2 YFSETQ. The CDR3 contains 12 residues. After removal of 3 bases from V and 5 bases from J, the junction contained 2 bases not matched to a gene. Here the CDR3 DNA reads TGCGCCAGCAGCTCTACAGGGGACGAGCAGTACTTC. It translates to CASSSTGDEQYF.

This clone occurred a few times. The V gene is TRBV29-1, the J gene TRBJ2-7; 8 positions match TRBD1. Per germline, CDR1 SQVTM and CDR2 ANQGSEA. With 6 bases clipped from V and 3 bases from J, the junction kept 4 bases outside the gene matches. The CDR3 sequence is 12 residues long. In DNA, the CDR3 is TGCAGCGTGACAGGGGAACGCTACGAGCAGTACTTC. The encoded protein is CSVTGERYEQYF.

This clone occurred a few times. Other DNA sequences in the sample encode the same CDR3. V and J are TRBV4-1 and TRBJ2-7; TRBD2 aligns across 8 bases. Trimming took 1 base from V and 7 from J; bases not matched to a gene: 9. Germline V gives CDR1 MGHRA, CDR2 YSYEKL. This CDR3 is built from 15 residues. This CDR3 reads CASSQVGGGGREQYF. CDR3 nucleotide sequence: TGCGCCAGCAGCCAAGTCGGGGGGGGAGGTCGGGAGCAGTACTTC.

The chain uses TRBV2 and TRBJ1-1; maybe TRBD1 (6 bases). Germline loops: CDR1 SNHLY, CDR2 FYNNEI. Trimming took off 6 bases at V and 0 bases at J, with 11 bases between the two ends. CDR3 length equals 14 residues. DNA for the CDR3: TGTGCCAGCAGCTCGGACAGAGTGAACACTGAAGCTTTCTTT. Translating it yields CASSSDRVNTEAFF. Combining the CDR3 with reference TRBV2 and TRBJ1-1 gives the whole variable domain EPEVTQTPSHQVTQMGQEVILRCVPISNHLYFYWYRQILGQKVEFLVSFYNNEISEKSEIFDDQFSVERPDGSNFTLKIRSTKLEDSAMYFCASSSDRVNTEAFFGQGTRLTVV.